Each of the 27 T cell receptor beta chains below was sequenced from the same sample in a study of blood T cell repertoires in COVID-19. Libraries were prepared by immunoSEQ multiplex PCR; TCRdb keeps only in-frame clonotypes and omits some of them. The profile covers under 250,000 clones, with approximately 83% appearing a single time and approximately 1.2% taken by the ten largest. Sequencing was performed on PBMCs or T cells enriched from blood (not recorded which). The receptors here all came from a woman between 35 and 50 years old with acute COVID-19.

The rearrangement uses TRBV2 and TRBJ2-2; TRBD1 matches at 7 bases. Germline V gives CDR1 SNHLY, CDR2 FYNNEI. The CDR3 contains 16 residues. V lost 1 base, J lost 4 bases, and 6 bases stayed unmatched. The CDR3: CASSEEPPGGTGELFF. The CDR3 DNA follows: TGTGCCAGCAGTGAAGAACCCCCAGGGGGCACCGGGGAGCTGTTTTTT.

The chain combines TRBV12-3 or TRBV12-4 with TRBJ1-1, with TRBD1 as a possible D gene (5 bases). This CDR3 contains 13 residues. V gave up 5 bases and J gave up 0 bases, with 7 bases separating them. The DNA for the CDR3 is TGTGCCAGCAGTCAGGGAATGAACACTGAAGCTTTCTTT. Amino acid sequence: CASSQGMNTEAFF.

The chain couples TRBV7-6 to TRBJ2-2; 7 positions match TRBD2. J lost 0 bases, V lost 5 bases, and 9 bases had no gene match. The CDR3 covers 17 residues. From germline, CDR1 is SGHVS and CDR2 FNYEAQ. In nucleotides, the CDR3 is TGTGCCAGCAGCGTACTAAGAACTAGCGCGAACACCGGGGAGCTGTTTTTT. This gives the protein CASSVLRTSANTGELFF.

The chain combines TRBV28 with TRBJ1-6, with D hard to call. The CDR3 spans 11 residues. Looked up from germline, CDR1 is MDHEN and CDR2 is SYDVKM. The V end was cut by 2 bases, the J end by 14 bases, with 7 bases between. CDR3 protein: CASSLTGTLHF. The CDR3, as DNA: TGTGCCAGCAGTTTAACGGGGACCCTCCACTTT.

The V gene is TRBV9, the J gene TRBJ1-2; tentatively, D is TRBD1 (5 bases). V lost 0 bases to trimming and J lost 8 bases, with 14 bases between them. The V gene's germline CDR1 is SGDLS and CDR2 YYNGEE. This CDR3 has 14 amino acids. DNA of the CDR3: TGTGCCAGCAGCGTAGGGACATCCACCGGAGGCTACACCTTC. Translated: CASSVGTSTGGYTF.

The chain couples TRBV30 to TRBJ2-7, with D possibly being TRBD1 (5 bases). This CDR3 has 15 amino acids. Between the trimmed V and J ends, which lost 0 bases and 1 base, there was a span of 13 bases. CDR1 is GTSNPN, CDR2 SVGIG, per germline (reference sequence). The CDR3 coding sequence is TGTGCCTGGAGTGTAGACAGTGGGGCGTCCTACGAGCAGTACTTC. Translated, it gives CAWSVDSGASYEQYF.

Regarding this clone: A much larger clone differs from this one at a single base, so this may be a read error. V is TRBV11-1 and J is TRBJ1-1, with 7 bases that match TRBD1. The CDR3 length is 13 residues. Trimming at V came to 3 bases and at J to 3 bases, leaving 1 base not matched to a gene. Per germline, CDR1 SGHAT and CDR2 FQDESV (reference sequence). The CDR3 sequence: CASSFDRDTEAFF. In DNA, the CDR3 is TGTGCCAGCAGCTTCGACAGGGACACTGAAGCTTTCTTT.

The V call is TRBV3-1 (or the pseudogene TRBV3-2), the J call TRBJ1-1; D perhaps matches TRBD1 (6 bases). There are 17 residues in the CDR3. V was trimmed by 1 base and J by 0 bases, leaving 15 bases between them. Germline V gene sequence: CDR1 LGHDT, CDR2 YNNKEL (reference sequence). CDR3 sequence (DNA): TGTGCCAGCAGCCAAGTAATGGGCAGGGGATTGAACACTGAAGCTTTCTTT. This gives the protein CASSQVMGRGLNTEAFF.

The chain has TRBV29-1 and TRBJ2-7; TRBD2 agrees at 7 bases. The CDR3 runs to 14 residues. Trimming at V came to 1 base and at J to 2 bases, leaving 5 bases not matched to a gene. The germline gives CDR1 SQVTM, CDR2 ANQGSEA. The CDR3 loop reads CSVEGAGDTYEQYF. DNA of the CDR3: TGCAGCGTTGAAGGTGCGGGGGATACCTACGAGCAGTACTTC.

The gene calls are TRBV6-6 and TRBJ2-7; 9 bases align to TRBD2. The CDR3 sequence is 14 residues long. CDR1 is MNHNY and CDR2 is SVGAGI in the germline V gene (reference sequence). V lost 7 bases, J lost 2 bases, and 6 bases stayed unmatched. The DNA for the CDR3 is TGTGCCAGCACCCAAACTAGCGGGCCCTACGAGCAGTACTTC. Translated, it gives CASTQTSGPYEQYF.

This sequence joins TRBV20-1 and TRBJ2-2; D not resolved. The CDR3 totals 11 residues. Germline lookup yields CDR1 DFQATT and CDR2 SNEGSKA (reference sequence). Trimming left V 6 bases short and J 3 bases short, with 5 bases between. CDR3 nucleotides: TGCAGTGCCTCGGACACCGGGGAGCTGTTTTTT. Encoded protein: CSASDTGELFF.

V usage is TRBV29-1 and J usage is TRBJ2-1; 10 bases fit TRBD1. The CDR3 extends over 14 amino acids. Germline V gene sequence: CDR1 SQVTM, CDR2 ANQGSEA. Germline trimming cut 7 bases from V and 8 bases from J; bases unmatched to any gene: 11. The CDR3 loop is CSGAPRQGADEQFF. The DNA for the CDR3 is TGCAGCGGCGCGCCCAGACAGGGGGCCGATGAGCAGTTCTTC.

This clone was picked up a small number of times. The chain uses TRBV18 and TRBJ2-7; 9 bases are a match to TRBD1. The length of the CDR3 is 13 residues. CDR1 is KGHSH, CDR2 LQKENI, per germline. V was clipped by 4 bases and J by 5 bases; unmatched bases: 3. The CDR3 reads CASSQDRGDEQYF. The CDR3 DNA is TGTGCCAGCTCACAGGACAGGGGAGACGAGCAGTACTTC. Together with reference TRBV18 and TRBJ2-7, the CDR3 gives the full variable domain: NAGVMQNPRHLVRRRGQEARLRCSPMKGHSHVYWYRQLPEEGLKFMVYLQKENIIDESGMPKERFSAEFPKEGPSILRIQQVVRGDSAAYFCASSQDRGDEQYFGPGTRLTVT.

The chain has TRBV28 and TRBJ1-3; D possibly corresponds to TRBD1 (5 bases). Germline values: CDR1 MDHEN, CDR2 SYDVKM. Trimming left V 7 bases short and J 2 bases short, with 12 bases between. This CDR3 has 14 amino acids. As DNA, the CDR3 is TGTGCCAGCAACGTCGGGGGACCTGGAAACACCATATATTTT. Residues: CASNVGGPGNTIYF.

The chain couples TRBV19 to TRBJ1-5; TRBD1 agrees at 9 bases. This CDR3 has 14 residues. V shed 6 bases, J shed 6 bases, and the junction held 6 bases outside the gene matches. Germline CDR1 LNHDA, CDR2 SQIVND (reference sequence). The CDR3 is CASRAGTGSQPQHF. The CDR3 DNA follows: TGTGCCAGTAGGGCCGGGACAGGGAGTCAGCCCCAGCATTTT.

The chain couples TRBV30 to TRBJ2-7; tentative D call: TRBD2 (6 bases). The V gene's germline CDR1 is GTSNPN and CDR2 SVGIG (reference sequence). V was clipped by 4 bases and J by 6 bases, with 19 bases between them. The CDR3 spans 14 residues. In DNA, the CDR3 is TGTGCCTGGACCATTGTTGGCGGGATGGGCGAGCAGTACTTC. Its protein is CAWTIVGGMGEQYF.

This clone was observed a few times. The genes are TRBV7-9 and TRBJ2-7; the D gene is possibly TRBD2 (6 bases). CDR1 and CDR2 (germline): SEHNR, FQNEAQ (reference sequence). This CDR3 is built from 16 residues. V gave up 4 bases and J gave up 0 bases, with 16 bases separating them. CDR3 residues: CASSSYNGGNSYEQYF. The CDR3 coding sequence is TGTGCCAGCAGCTCCTACAATGGGGGGAACTCCTACGAGCAGTACTTC.

The chain employs TRBV27 and TRBJ2-7, with 10 bases that match TRBD1. Looked up from germline, CDR1 is MNHEY and CDR2 is SMNVEV (reference sequence). CDR3 size: 15 residues. The J segment lost 1 base and the V segment lost 6 bases, leaving 6 bases of the junction unmatched. In nucleotides, the CDR3 is TGTGCCAGCAGCCCTGACAGGGGGCATTCCTACGAGCAGTACTTC. This gives the protein CASSPDRGHSYEQYF.

This chain links TRBV10-3 with TRBJ2-7; D remains ambiguous. Germline CDR1 ENHRY, CDR2 SYGVKD. V was shortened by 4 bases and J by 3 bases, with 16 bases between the two germline ends. This CDR3 contains 15 residues. The DNA of the CDR3 is TGTGCCATCAGTGGAGTCAACAGAGAAGGCTACGAGCAGTACTTC. Its protein product is CAISGVNREGYEQYF.

This CDR3 is CASSPDRITPLSNSPLHF. The CDR3 DNA is TGTGCCAGCAGCCCGGACAGAATCACCCCCCTGAGTAATTCACCCCTCCACTTT. This chain connects TRBV11-2 to TRBJ1-6; weak D call: TRBD1 (6 bases). Trimming removed 5 bases from V and 6 bases from J, with 23 bases in between. Germline assignment: CDR1 SGHAT and CDR2 FQNNGV. This CDR3 is built from 18 residues.

V is TRBV18 and J is TRBJ2-3, with 7 nucleotides matching TRBD1. The germline V gene encodes CDR1 KGHSH and CDR2 LQKENI. After removal of 1 base from V and 1 base from J, the junction contained 8 bases not matched to a gene. This CDR3 comprises 17 residues. The CDR3 loop reads CASSPRADRSRTDTQYF. CDR3 nucleotide sequence: TGTGCCAGCTCACCACGAGCGGACAGGAGTCGCACAGATACGCAGTATTTT.

The chain combines TRBV27 with TRBJ1-1; D not certain. Deletions cut 5 bases from V and 2 bases from J, with 9 bases between. Germline V gene lookup returns CDR1 MNHEY and CDR2 SMNVEV (reference sequence). CDR3 length: 13 residues. CDR3 sequence (DNA): TGTGCCAGCAGTCCCACAGCCAACACTGAAGCTTTCTTT. Protein sequence: CASSPTANTEAFF.

The CDR3 sequence: CASSATTQGSAEKLFF. CDR3 bases: TGTGCCAGCAGTGCTACAACACAGGGGTCGGCTGAAAAACTGTTTTTT. This chain uses TRBV25-1 with TRBJ1-4; 7 bases line up with TRBD1. The CDR3 is 16 residues long. CDR1 and CDR2 (germline): MGHDK, SYGVNS. J lost 7 bases, V lost 4 bases, and 12 bases had no gene match.

V is TRBV19 and J is TRBJ2-5; 12 nucleotides agree with TRBD2. The CDR3 length is 15 residues. The germline gives CDR1 LNHDA, CDR2 SQIVND (reference sequence). The ends lost 4 bases at V and 1 base at J; junction bases unmatched: 1. CDR3 residues: CASSRTSGTQETQYF. In DNA form, the CDR3 reads TGTGCCAGTAGTAGGACTAGCGGGACCCAAGAGACCCAGTACTTC.

The gene calls are TRBV11-1 and TRBJ2-7, with a weak D call TRBD2 (7 bases). The CDR3 is made up of 16 amino acids. V was trimmed by 5 bases and J by 2 bases, leaving 19 bases between them. Germline CDR1 is SGHAT and CDR2 is FQDESV (reference sequence). In nucleotides, the CDR3 is TGTGCCAGCAGCCCCCTGGGGGGGCGTGGAACCTACGAGCAGTACTTC. Its translation: CASSPLGGRGTYEQYF.

This clone is a singleton in its sample. V is TRBV16 and J is TRBJ2-7; 12 bases match TRBD1. Germline V gene lookup returns CDR1 KGHSY and CDR2 FQNENV. Trimming at V came to 2 bases and at J to 1 base, leaving 3 bases not matched to a gene. The CDR3 spans 16 residues. The CDR3 DNA reads as TGTGCCAGCAGCCAAAGGGACAGGGGGCTTTCCTACGAGCAGTACTTC. Residues: CASSQRDRGLSYEQYF.

The J gene is TRBJ1-5, the V gene TRBV18; TRBD1 agrees at 7 bases. J was trimmed by 3 bases and V by 3 bases; bases with no gene match: 8. The CDR3 totals 16 residues. The germline CDR1 and CDR2 sequences are KGHSH and LQKENI. The chain's CDR3 is CASSPGTADINQPQHF. The CDR3, as DNA: TGTGCCAGCTCACCCGGGACAGCTGATATCAATCAGCCCCAGCATTTT.